The source of this T cell receptor beta chain is a study of shared clonotypes between healthy human individuals (dated by TCRdb to the early 2020s). Looking at the study overall: A couple of women and a few men aged 18 to 49 years were included in the cohort. Leukapheresis yielded between about 0.9 and 8.9 billion PBMCs per donor. For each donor, CD4 naive and CD4 memory were each given three plates, CD8 naive was given two plates, and CD8 memory was given one plate. The study deeply sequenced blood TCR repertoires of about 5 healthy adults to estimate repertoire size and the extent of clonotype sharing between individuals. To increase sequencing depth and limit assay-specific biases, different laboratories used diverse techniques to prepare libraries and sequence TCR repertoires.

TCR CDR3 regions were amplified from genomic DNA by multiplex PCR using the deep immunoSEQ assay. For each cell subset, the extracted genomic DNA was distributed evenly across all wells of several immunoSEQ 96-well plates, and each plate served as one replicate. For sorted subsets, each replicate PCR was loaded with roughly 0.2 ug genomic DNA, equivalent to approximately 27,000 T cell genomes. Purified libraries were measured with a Qubit 3.0 fluorometer, size-checked on a Bioanalyzer 2100, and measured again with the KAPA Library Quantification kit. Every immunoSEQ 96-well plate was sequenced on a separate single-read 150-cycle Illumina NextSeq 550 flow cell. The original methods were these. Because only junctional sequences without quality scores were contained in the immunoSEQ output, filtering matching that applied to full-length reads could not be performed. Sequences were annotated with PyIR, a Python wrapper for IgBLAST v1.9, and V/J genes and CDR3 were assigned using IMGT germline references. Any read was removed if the V/J assignment was weak (E-value above 1e-6), the CDR3 was missing, or the read contained stop codons, out-of-frame junctions, or ambiguous translated residues. A V3J clonotype was defined by an identical inferred V gene, J gene, and CDR3 amino acid sequence. The percentage overlap between two repertoires was calculated by dividing the number of shared unique clonotypes by the size of the smaller repertoire. Repertoire richness was assessed with RTK rarefaction, the Chao1 estimator, and Recon v2.1 estimates of unobserved clonotypes. Generation probabilities for all TCRbeta clonotypes obtained by the gDNA method from several donors were computed using OLGA. TCRdb took over this immuneACCESS table, retaining in-frame rearrangements with V and J assigned. Such tables are incomplete; in checked studies, under half of the missing clones stem from an unresolved V gene, and the remainder is unexplained. V and J calls and clone size come straight from that table; D and trimming were deduced from the DNA. Within this sample are 1,400,000 or so clones, with approximately 98.5% of them counted one time only. 0.36% of the sample belongs to the ten largest clones.

Here is what the overall study found, with its caveats: Larger estimated clonotype richness was generally found for naive subsets than for memory subsets. Sharing across four donors was observed for 4.5% to 6.5% of naive CD4, under 4% of naive CD8, 2% to 2.5% of memory CD4, and roughly 0.43% of memory CD8 clonotypes. Incomplete sequencing was indicated by rarefaction of sorted-subset datasets, despite the large sequencing depth. Sampling was restricted to blood, and TCR repertoires in tissues likely differ from the TCR repertoires found in blood. Pairwise subsampling led to the expectation that sequencing depth would affect the degree of clonotype sharing among donors. The small number of donors limited the genetic and exposure-history diversity represented. Compared with non-shared clonotypes, clonotypes shared by all four sorted-subset donors had higher generation probabilities.

To note about this clone: Its antigen specificity is not known. Per-base quality was not reported, and no clone a single base away is much larger than it. Additional DNA sequences in this sample encode the identical CDR3.

The donors were healthy, HIV-negative adults who had no recently reported acute infections or vaccinations. Only Caucasian adults living in Nashville, Tennessee, USA were represented among the donors. CD4+ T cells were enriched by magnetic negative selection, after which naive cells were positively selected on CD45RA and the negative fraction was taken as the memory subset. Blood was collected by leukapheresis, and PBMCs were isolated by Ficoll-Histopaque density gradient centrifugation and then cryopreserved in liquid nitrogen vapor phase. Purity and quantity of every magnetically sorted T cell population were checked by analytical flow cytometry. Each sorted fraction had its genomic DNA isolated and then quantified by UV absorbance on a Nanodrop 2000c. V drops 2 bases and J drops 1 base, leaving 7 bases in between. Inclusive of the bounding cysteine and phenylalanine, the CDR3 is 13 residues long. The retained sequence is limited to the CDR3, 39 bases, with the frame set at the first base. CDR1 and CDR2 are read off the germline V gene as SQVTM and ANQGSEA.

The clonotype was recovered from a man in his thirties or forties in good health. Sequencing input: naive CD4+ T cells sorted from blood. The intended sense of this specimen's cell subset or site label: CD45RA+ positively selected. This receptor chain uses TRBV29-1 and TRBJ2-3; the D call is tentative, TRBD1 or TRBD2, as each matches 5 bases. The CDR3 amino acid sequence is: CSVERGGTDTQYF. The sequenced DNA: TGCAGCGTTGAAAGGGGAGGCACAGATACGCAGTATTTT.